The 9 T cell receptor beta chains in this list originate from one sample, sequenced in a study of T-cell reconstitution after alpha-beta-depleted transplantation in children. Unique molecular identifiers were incorporated during preparation of the TCRbeta library. TCRdb used MiXCR to reprocess the PCR reads, holding one entry per CDR3 protein. The data show under 850,000 distinct CDR3 sequences, with roughly 13% seen just once and 0.65% to 0.9% held by the top ten. The starting material was PBMCs, obtained before TCRalphabeta/CD19-depleted stem cell transplant. These receptors originate from a girl aged 2-10 years with congenital amegakaryocytic thrombocytopenia, due to receive a stem cell transplant.

The chain couples TRBV19 to TRBJ1-2; no reliable D call. The germline V gene encodes CDR1 LNHDA and CDR2 SQIVND (reference sequence). V lost 3 bases and J 4 bases, leaving 6 bases between the germline ends. The CDR3 length is 12 residues. CDR3 sequence reads: CASSMNVYGYTF. CDR3 in DNA: TGTGCCAGTAGTATGAACGTCTATGGCTACACCTTC.

This clonotype was seen only a few times. The chain recombines TRBV3-1 with TRBJ1-5, with D unclear. V was trimmed by 2 bases and J by 4 bases, leaving 12 bases between them. CDR1 and CDR2 (germline): LGHDT, YNNKEL (reference sequence). The CDR3 contains 15 residues. The CDR3, as DNA: TGTGCCAGCAGCCAACGGCCTATGGGGAATCAGCCCCAGCATTTT. Amino acids: CASSQRPMGNQPQHF.

There are a few counts of this clonotype. The chain uses TRBV5-1 and TRBJ2-5; 8 nucleotides agree with TRBD2. Germline V gene sequence: CDR1 SGHRS, CDR2 YFSETQ. J gave up 1 base and V 7 bases, and 15 bases lay outside the gene matches. The CDR3 covers 17 residues. The CDR3 here is CASATPAGGRPQETQYF. The CDR3 DNA follows: TGCGCCAGCGCCACCCCTGCGGGCGGGAGGCCCCAAGAGACCCAGTACTTC.

The gene calls are TRBV7-9 and TRBJ1-4; D is ambiguous. Per the germline V gene, CDR1 is SEHNR and CDR2 is FQNEAQ (reference sequence). CDR3 length equals 13 residues. The V end lost 2 bases, the J end lost 8 bases, and 9 bases lay between the germline ends. The CDR3 nucleotides are TGTGCCAGCAGCTTATTTTCGGACGAAAAACTGTTTTTT. Amino acid sequence: CASSLFSDEKLFF.

This clonotype occurred many times. Here the CDR3 reads CSARILYEQYF. CDR3 bases: TGCAGTGCTAGGATTCTCTACGAGCAGTACTTC. The chain recombines TRBV20-1 with TRBJ2-7; D is undetermined. The CDR3 runs to 11 residues. Germline values: CDR1 DFQATT, CDR2 SNEGSKA (reference sequence). V lost 3 bases and J lost 3, with 6 bases in between.

This chain uses TRBV28 with TRBJ2-7; TRBD1 matches 7 bases. Unmatched junction bases numbered 4, after V lost 11 bases and J lost 0 bases. Germline lookup yields CDR1 MDHEN and CDR2 SYDVKM. The CDR3 totals 12 residues. CDR3 sequence reads: CAWGQNSYEQYF. The CDR3 DNA follows: TGTGCCTGGGGACAGAACTCCTACGAGCAGTACTTC.

This clonotype occurred many times. The chain is built from TRBV20-1 and TRBJ2-3; 11 bases align to TRBD1. The V and J ends lost 5 bases and 4 bases, in that order; junction bases with no gene match: 8. The length of the CDR3 is 15 residues. The germline V gene encodes CDR1 DFQATT and CDR2 SNEGSKA (reference sequence). As DNA, the CDR3 is TGCAGTGCTGCCGGACAGGGGGCACTTTCAGATACGCAGTATTTT. It specifies CSAAGQGALSDTQYF.

This clonotype has a handful of counts. The chain couples TRBV12-3 or TRBV12-4 to TRBJ1-4; no firm D call. This CDR3 spans 14 amino acids. V dropped 5 bases and J dropped 5 bases, with 12 bases sitting between them. The CDR3 coding sequence is TGTGCCAGCAGTCCCCGGACCCCGAATGAAAAACTGTTTTTT. As protein: CASSPRTPNEKLFF.

This clonotype was observed at least ten times. The CDR3 DNA reads as TGCGCCAGCAGAATCGAGGCAGAGGAGCAGTTCTTC. As protein: CASRIEAEEQFF. The rearrangement links TRBV5-1 to TRBJ2-1; D gene uncertain. The CDR3 contains 12 residues. Trimming took off 5 bases at V and 10 bases at J, with 13 bases between the two ends. CDR1 is SGHRS and CDR2 is YFSETQ in the germline V gene.